This entry lists 9 T cell receptor beta chains sequenced from one sample in a study of identical twins. In TCRdb, the 5' RACE reads were re-called with MiXCR into one record per CDR3 protein. The repertoire holds 200,000 to 250,000 distinct CDR3 sequences, with about 7% as singletons. These data were also filed under a second study, of yellow fever vaccine responses in identical twins.

Material: memory (CD45RO+) T cells sorted from blood. The receptors come from a woman aged 18 to 35 in good health.

This clonotype appeared a few times. V is TRBV5-7 and J is TRBJ2-1, with 14 positions matching TRBD2. TRBV5-7 has ORF status, its function being uncertain. J gave up 2 bases and V 3 bases, and 4 bases lay outside the gene matches. There are 17 residues in the CDR3. CDR3 bases: TGTGCCAGCAGCTGGGGACTAGCGGGGGCTACCTACAATGAGCAGTTCTTC. Protein: CASSWGLAGATYNEQFF.

The sample holds many counts of this clonotype. This sequence joins TRBV5-1 and TRBJ2-1; 10 bases match TRBD1. Germline lookup yields CDR1 SGHRS and CDR2 YFSETQ. Trimming cost V 4 bases and J 4 bases; bases outside gene matches: 8. The CDR3 extends over 16 amino acids. The CDR3 DNA reads TGCGCCAGCAGCCGGACGGGACAGGGGAATTACAATGAGCAGTTCTTC. Its translation: CASSRTGQGNYNEQFF.

For this clonotype: The junction differs from germline at one of its ends, possibly a read error. The chain employs TRBV7-9 and TRBJ2-4; tentative D call: TRBD2 (6 bases). The length of the CDR3 is 14 residues. Germline-derived CDR1 and CDR2 are SEHNR and FQNEAQ (reference sequence). CDR3 DNA: TGTGCCAGCAGCTTAACTAGCACCAACAACATTCAGTACTTC. Amino acid sequence: CASSLTSTNNIQYF. Based on the CDR3 plus reference TRBV7-9 and TRBJ2-4, the full variable domain is DTGVSQNPRHKITKRGQNVTFRCDPISEHNRLYWYRQTLGQGPEFLTYFQNEAQLEKSRLLSDRFSAERPKGSFSTLEIQRTEQGDSAMYLCASSLTSTNNIQYFGAGTRLSVL.

In its sample, this clonotype was seen many times. The V gene is TRBV9, the J gene TRBJ1-3, with 10 bases lining up with TRBD1. Germline V lookup: CDR1 SGDLS, CDR2 YYNGEE. J gave up 1 base and V 4 bases, and 8 bases lay outside the gene matches. This CDR3 is built from 17 residues. CDR3 nucleotide sequence: TGTGCCAGCAGCCCGCCCGGACAGGGGGTATCTGGAAACACCATATATTTT. It encodes CASSPPGQGVSGNTIYF.

This clonotype was seen more than once but under ten times. The chain employs TRBV12-3 or TRBV12-4 and TRBJ2-2, with 9 bases fitting TRBD1. With 6 bases clipped from V and 1 base from J, the junction kept 6 bases outside the gene matches. The CDR3 totals 16 residues. CDR3 coding DNA: TGTGCCAGCAGACGAGGGACAGGGAAGAACACCGGGGAGCTGTTTTTT. The encoded protein is CASRRGTGKNTGELFF.

This chain connects TRBV6-1 to TRBJ2-2; TRBD1 matches 9 bases. The J segment lost 4 bases and the V segment lost 5 bases, leaving 14 bases of the junction unmatched. The CDR3 has 18 amino acids. Germline CDR1 reads MNHNS; CDR2 reads SASEGT. CDR3 nucleotide sequence: TGTGCCAGCAGTCCACCCCCGGGACAGGGATTCAGCACCGGGGAGCTGTTTTTT. Translated, it gives CASSPPPGQGFSTGELFF.

The chain combines TRBV10-3 with TRBJ1-4; D not resolved. V gave up 11 bases and J gave up 7 bases, with 14 bases separating them. From germline, CDR1 is ENHRY and CDR2 SYGVKD. The CDR3 consists of 12 residues. CDR3 amino acids: CASHGGSEKLFF. In nucleotides, the CDR3 is TGTGCCTCCCACGGCGGTAGTGAAAAACTGTTTTTT.

This rearrangement joins TRBV15 to TRBJ1-6; no definite D call. The CDR3 has 13 residues. Germline CDR1 is LNHNV and CDR2 is YYDKDF (reference sequence). V gave up 3 bases and J gave up 11 bases, with 11 bases separating them. CDR3 sequence: CATSSGPDPPLHF. The CDR3, as DNA: TGTGCCACCAGCAGCGGGCCGGATCCACCCCTCCACTTT.

This clonotype was recorded at least ten times. The V and J genes are TRBV24-1 and TRBJ2-2; D possibly matches TRBD1 or TRBD2 (5 bases each). CDR3 length: 15 residues. Trimming removed 0 bases from V and 3 bases from J, with 7 bases in between. Germline V gives CDR1 KGHDR, CDR2 SFDVKD. The DNA of the CDR3 is TGTGCCACCAGTGATTTGGGGACCGACACCGGGGAGCTGTTTTTT. This encodes CATSDLGTDTGELFF.